One sample yielded the 32 T cell receptor beta chains listed below, sequenced in a study of blood T cells in healthy people across ages. Combining a sample-barcoded 5' primer with a J-beta primer mix, a second PCR ran for roughly 7 to 12 cycles. TCRdb reprocessed the 5' RACE reads via MiXCR and lists one record per CDR3 protein. The sample includes 1.5 million to 2 million distinct CDR3 sequences, 30% to 40% of them seen just once. Sequenced sample: blood. Receptor source: a human donor in good health.

The V call is TRBV14, the J call TRBJ1-2; D unclear. This CDR3 spans 13 amino acids. Trimming cost V 4 bases and J 8 bases, with 14 bases left between them. The germline V gene encodes CDR1 SGHDN and CDR2 FVKESK. In DNA form, the CDR3 reads TGTGCCAGCAGCCCGGATTTGCGGAGAGGCTACACCTTC. Translation: CASSPDLRRGYTF.

This clonotype was found once. The missing conserved phenylalanine or tryptophan at the end of this CDR3 makes a read error likely. The chain couples TRBV6-6 to TRBJ2-6, with D hard to call. The CDR3 is made up of 15 amino acids. The germline V gene encodes CDR1 MNHNY and CDR2 SVGAGI (reference sequence). V lost 6 bases and J lost 0, with 9 bases in between. The CDR3 here is CASRGSISGANVLTS. CDR3 nucleotide sequence: TGTGCCAGCAGGGGATCAATCTCTGGGGCCAACGTCCTGACTTCC.

The J gene is TRBJ1-2, the V gene TRBV29-1; 7 bases line up with TRBD1. V was pared by 5 bases and J by 0 bases, with 9 bases of the junction left unmatched. The CDR3 sequence is 15 residues long. The germline CDR1 and CDR2 sequences are SQVTM and ANQGSEA. In nucleotides, the CDR3 is TGCAGCGTTCACGGAAGAACAGGGGCTAACTATGGCTACACCTTC. Its translation: CSVHGRTGANYGYTF.

The chain employs TRBV12-5 and TRBJ2-5; D is possibly TRBD2 (6 bases). The V end lost 3 bases, the J end lost 2 bases, and 13 bases lay between the germline ends. This CDR3 contains 15 residues. In germline, CDR1 is LGHNT, CDR2 FRNRAP. CDR3 amino acids: CASGFFGGPQETQYF. The DNA for the CDR3 is TGTGCTAGTGGTTTTTTCGGGGGTCCTCAAGAGACCCAGTACTTC.

The gene calls are TRBV27 and TRBJ2-7, with TRBD1 identical over 8 bases. V shed 4 bases, J shed 6 bases, and the junction held 8 bases outside the gene matches. The germline V gene has CDR1 MNHEY and CDR2 SMNVEV (reference sequence). The CDR3 extends over 14 amino acids. CDR3 nucleotides: TGTGCCAGCAGTTGGACAGGGCTTTCCGGCGAGCAGTACTTC. Translated: CASSWTGLSGEQYF.

The chain combines TRBV27 with TRBJ2-1; a possible D gene is TRBD2 (5 bases). CDR1 and CDR2 (germline): MNHEY, SMNVEV (reference sequence). The V end lost 2 bases, the J end lost 10 bases, and 30 bases lay between the germline ends. The length of the CDR3 is 19 residues. CDR3 nucleotides: TGTGCCAGCAGTTTAATCGTGACTACCCCGCTGGTTACGTTAAACGAGCAGTTCTTC. As protein: CASSLIVTTPLVTLNEQFF.

A few counts support this clonotype. This sequence joins TRBV9 and TRBJ2-7; a possible D gene is TRBD2 (5 bases). Trimming shortened V by 4 bases and J by 1 base, and 15 bases separated the two germline ends. Germline V gene sequence: CDR1 SGDLS, CDR2 YYNGEE. The CDR3 totals 15 residues. The CDR3 loop reads CASSPGREISYEQYF. The DNA of the CDR3 is TGTGCCAGCAGCCCTGGTAGGGAGATATCCTACGAGCAGTACTTC.

The chain is built from TRBV5-1 and TRBJ1-1, with 9 bases fitting TRBD1. CDR1 SGHRS and CDR2 YFSETQ come from the germline V gene. There are 15 residues in the CDR3. With 4 bases clipped from V and 4 bases from J, the junction kept 8 bases outside the gene matches. The CDR3 bases are TGCGCCAGCAGCCCACAGGGGGCTGGGGGCACTGAAGCTTTCTTT. Encoded protein: CASSPQGAGGTEAFF.

This chain connects TRBV15 to TRBJ2-4; 8 positions agree with TRBD1. The J call may be faulty, since TRBJ2-7 better matches the DNA end. The germline gives CDR1 LNHNV, CDR2 YYDKDF (reference sequence). This CDR3 spans 15 amino acids. The CDR3 DNA sequence: TGTGCCACCAGCAGAGACGCCTCAGGGGGCCACGAGCAGTACTTC. It yields the protein CATSRDASGGHEQYF.

The chain carries TRBV7-9 and TRBJ1-1; D possibly corresponds to TRBD1 (5 bases). The V end was cut by 6 bases, the J end by 3 bases, with 14 bases between. Germline CDR1 is SEHNR and CDR2 is FQNEAQ (reference sequence). CDR3 size: 14 residues. CDR3: CASRWGRADTEAFF. In nucleotides, the CDR3 is TGTGCCAGCAGATGGGGGAGGGCGGACACTGAAGCTTTCTTT.

CDR3 DNA: TGCAGCGCCCGACAGGGCGGGTACACTGAAGCTTTCTTT. It codes for CSARQGGYTEAFF. The gene calls are TRBV29-1 and TRBJ1-1; 7 bases align to TRBD1. The trim removed 7 bases at V and 3 bases at J, leaving 8 bases unmatched. The CDR3 totals 13 residues. Per the germline V gene, CDR1 is SQVTM and CDR2 is ANQGSEA.

This clonotype was counted once. The chain is built from TRBV7-9 and TRBJ2-1, with D perhaps matching TRBD2 (5 bases). V gave up 5 bases and J gave up 9 bases, with 17 bases separating them. Germline V gene data show CDR1 as SEHNR and CDR2 as FQNEAQ (reference sequence). CDR3 size: 14 residues. CDR3 residues: CASSGPPAGSEQFF. CDR3 DNA: TGTGCCAGCAGCGGACCTCCTGCGGGCAGTGAGCAGTTCTTC.

The chain has TRBV20-1 and TRBJ2-3; a possible D gene is TRBD1 (5 bases). In germline, CDR1 is DFQATT, CDR2 SNEGSKA (reference sequence). The length of the CDR3 is 14 residues. The ends were cut back, 3 bases at V and 1 base at J, with 11 bases in the middle. CDR3 nucleotide sequence: TGCAGTGCTAGTTCTAGGGGCCGCACAGATACGCAGTATTTT. Translation gives CSASSRGRTDTQYF.

V gene TRBV27 combines with J gene TRBJ1-2; D gene unclear. Germline V gives CDR1 MNHEY, CDR2 SMNVEV (reference sequence). This CDR3 is 13 amino acids long. V lost 1 base to trimming and J lost 7 bases, with 10 bases between them. The chain's CDR3 is CASSLYGSTGYTF. DNA for the CDR3: TGTGCCAGCAGTTTATATGGCTCGACTGGCTACACCTTC.

This clonotype was detected only a few times. This sequence joins TRBV6-2 or TRBV6-3 and TRBJ1-5, with unresolved D. Per the germline V gene, CDR1 is MNHEY and CDR2 is SVGEGT. V gave up 6 bases and J gave up 15 bases, with 18 bases separating them. This CDR3 comprises 12 residues. Here the CDR3 DNA reads TGTGCCAGCAGCCCACTCCACGGTGCGAGGCATTTT. It is translated as CASSPLHGARHF.

The chain couples TRBV20-1 to TRBJ2-1, with D unresolved. The length of the CDR3 is 14 residues. V lost 3 bases and J 4 bases, leaving 13 bases between the germline ends. Looked up from germline, CDR1 is DFQATT and CDR2 is SNEGSKA (reference sequence). CDR3 sequence reads: CSARDRVEYNEQFF. The CDR3 region has the DNA TGCAGTGCTAGGGACCGCGTAGAATACAATGAGCAGTTCTTC.

The chain couples TRBV6-6 to TRBJ2-2; D call uncertain. Trimming shortened V by 4 bases and J by 7 bases, and 7 bases separated the two germline ends. The CDR3 totals 12 residues. In germline, CDR1 is MNHNY, CDR2 SVGAGI (reference sequence). The CDR3 loop reads CASSFRVGELFF. CDR3 DNA: TGTGCCAGCAGTTTTAGGGTCGGGGAGCTGTTTTTT.

This clonotype came up a few times. This rearrangement joins TRBV29-1 to TRBJ2-5; no reliable D call. The CDR3 contains 13 residues. Between the trimmed V and J ends, which lost 7 bases and 5 bases, there was a span of 17 bases. CDR1 is SQVTM and CDR2 is ANQGSEA in the germline V gene. The CDR3 protein is CSADAGVRETQYF. CDR3 coding DNA: TGCAGCGCCGATGCCGGCGTTCGGGAGACCCAGTACTTC. Full variable domain (outside the CDR3, taken from reference TRBV29-1 and TRBJ2-5): SAVISQKPSRDICQRGTSLTIQCQVDSQVTMMFWYRQQPGQSLTLIATANQGSEATYESGFVIDKFPISRPNLTFSTLTVSNMSPEDSSIYLCSADAGVRETQYFGPGTRLLVL.

The chain combines TRBV20-1 with TRBJ2-3; D unresolved. With 7 bases removed from V and 5 bases from J, the gap between germline ends came to 7 bases. The germline CDR1 and CDR2 sequences are DFQATT and SNEGSKA (reference sequence). The CDR3 spans 10 residues. DNA for the CDR3: TGCAGTGAAATGGTAGATACGCAGTATTTT. Translated: CSEMVDTQYF.

This chain links TRBV10-3 with TRBJ1-2; tentatively, D is TRBD1 (5 bases). CDR3 size: 14 residues. Germline CDR1 ENHRY, CDR2 SYGVKD. V was cut by 7 bases and J by 2 bases, with 14 bases left in between. CDR3 DNA: TGTGCCATCACGCAGGGTAGGGCCAACTATGGCTACACCTTC. Its protein is CAITQGRANYGYTF.

This sequence joins TRBV20-1 and TRBJ1-1, with no clear D. The CDR3 has 13 residues. The V end was cut by 5 bases, the J end by 3 bases, with 13 bases between. From germline, CDR1 is DFQATT and CDR2 SNEGSKA (reference sequence). CDR3 loop: CSALEGWYTEAFF. In DNA, the CDR3 is TGCAGTGCTCTGGAGGGCTGGTACACTGAAGCTTTCTTT.

The table lists this clonotype with a few counts. The V gene is TRBV4-2, the J gene TRBJ2-5, with D unresolved. Germline V gene lookup returns CDR1 LGHNA and CDR2 YNFKEQ. The V and J ends lost 1 base and 1 base respectively, with 13 bases between them. The CDR3 totals 16 residues. The CDR3 DNA reads TGTGCCAGCAGCCAAGGGAGTACTATCCTCCAAGAGACCCAGTACTTC. Protein product: CASSQGSTILQETQYF.

This clonotype was recorded only once. The V and J genes are TRBV7-2 and TRBJ1-3; a weak D match, TRBD1 (6 bases). V dropped 1 base and J dropped 4 bases, with 11 bases sitting between them. This CDR3 is 15 amino acids long. Germline assignment: CDR1 SGHTA and CDR2 FQGNSA. As DNA, the CDR3 is TGTGCCAGCAGCTTAGTAGGGGGGGGAGGAAACACCATATATTTT. Translation: CASSLVGGGGNTIYF.

The rearrangement joins TRBV6-1 to TRBJ2-1, with D possibly called TRBD1 or TRBD2 (7 bases each). This CDR3 contains 17 residues. Germline V gene data show CDR1 as MNHNS and CDR2 as SASEGT. Trimming removed 0 bases at V and 9 bases at J, with 21 bases between. The CDR3 is CASSEAQGGASGGEQFF. The CDR3 coding sequence is TGTGCCAGCAGTGAAGCGCAGGGGGGGGCCTCAGGCGGTGAGCAGTTCTTC.

The chain is built from TRBV18 and TRBJ1-4; D remains unclear. CDR1 is KGHSH and CDR2 is LQKENI in the germline V gene. V gave up 0 bases and J gave up 0 bases, with 8 bases separating them. This CDR3 has 16 residues. The CDR3 sequence: CASSPPGFATNEKLFF. CDR3 nucleotide sequence: TGTGCCAGCTCACCACCGGGTTTTGCAACTAATGAAAAACTGTTTTTT. Full variable domain (outside the CDR3, taken from reference TRBV18 and TRBJ1-4): NAGVMQNPRHLVRRRGQEARLRCSPMKGHSHVYWYRQLPEEGLKFMVYLQKENIIDESGMPKERFSAEFPKEGPSILRIQQVVRGDSAAYFCASSPPGFATNEKLFFGSGTQLSVL.

The V call is TRBV12-5, the J call TRBJ1-1; D is ambiguous. The ends were cut back, 1 base at V and 1 base at J, with 4 bases in the middle. The CDR3 runs 13 residues. Germline lookup yields CDR1 LGHNT and CDR2 FRNRAP. CDR3: CASGLEPNTEAFF. CDR3 DNA: TGTGCTAGTGGTTTGGAGCCGAACACTGAAGCTTTCTTT.

This clonotype was picked up a small number of times. The chain has TRBV29-1 and TRBJ2-7, with D possibly matching TRBD2 (6 bases). Looked up from germline, CDR1 is SQVTM and CDR2 is ANQGSEA. Deletions cut 7 bases from V and 2 bases from J, with 15 bases between. This CDR3 region has 13 residues. The CDR3 DNA is TGCAGCGCCCAGGACACTAGCACCTACGAGCAGTACTTC. This gives the protein CSAQDTSTYEQYF.

This chain connects TRBV7-6 to TRBJ2-5; 8 bases are shared with TRBD2. After removal of 4 bases from V and 7 bases from J, the junction contained 5 bases not matched to a gene. CDR1 SGHVS and CDR2 FNYEAQ come from the germline V gene. CDR3 length equals 13 residues. The CDR3: CASSSGGRGTQYF. For the CDR3, the DNA is TGTGCCAGCAGCTCGGGGGGGCGGGGGACCCAGTACTTC.

The chain joins TRBV28 to TRBJ2-4; D gene uncertain. The better agreement between TRBJ2-7 and the DNA end casts doubt on the J call. Per germline, CDR1 MDHEN and CDR2 SYDVKM. There are 13 residues in the CDR3. The CDR3 DNA follows: TGTGCCAGCAGTACCATCAAGTCTTACGAGCAGTACTTC. Amino acids: CASSTIKSYEQYF.

A few counts support this clonotype. The chain joins TRBV10-3 to TRBJ2-7; D not resolved. The CDR3 sequence is 13 residues long. CDR1 and CDR2 (germline): ENHRY, SYGVKD. Trimming pared 4 bases from V and 4 bases from J, leaving 11 bases between. The CDR3 coding sequence is TGTGCCATCAGTGGTGGGTCCTTATACGAGCAGTACTTC. It translates to CAISGGSLYEQYF.

This clonotype was detected only a few times. The chain combines TRBV7-2 with TRBJ2-5; TRBD1 or TRBD2 may be the D gene (5 bases each). With 4 bases removed from V and 0 bases from J, the gap between germline ends came to 12 bases. Germline V CDR1 and CDR2: SGHTA, FQGNSA. This CDR3 region has 15 residues. The CDR3 reads CASSSDTGYQETQYF. CDR3 sequence (DNA): TGTGCCAGCAGCTCGGACACGGGGTACCAAGAGACCCAGTACTTC.

The CDR3 spells CASRKTRDGSSYEQYF. The CDR3 bases are TGTGCCAGCAGAAAAACTAGGGACGGGAGCTCCTACGAGCAGTACTTC. The rearrangement links TRBV7-9 to TRBJ2-7; D might be TRBD2 (6 bases). The germline CDR1 and CDR2 sequences are SEHNR and FQNEAQ (reference sequence). The ends were cut back, 6 bases at V and 0 bases at J, with 18 bases in the middle. The CDR3 contains 16 residues.